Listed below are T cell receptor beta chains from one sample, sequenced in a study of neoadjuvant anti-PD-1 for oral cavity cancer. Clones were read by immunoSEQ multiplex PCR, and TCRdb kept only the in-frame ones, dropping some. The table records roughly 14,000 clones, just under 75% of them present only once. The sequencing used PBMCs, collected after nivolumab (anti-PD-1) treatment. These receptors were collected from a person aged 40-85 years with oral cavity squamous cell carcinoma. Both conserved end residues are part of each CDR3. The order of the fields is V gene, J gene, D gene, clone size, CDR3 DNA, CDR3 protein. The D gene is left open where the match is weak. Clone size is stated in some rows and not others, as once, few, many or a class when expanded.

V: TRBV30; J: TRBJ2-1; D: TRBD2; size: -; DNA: TGTGCCTGGAGTGTACACGGCGGGAGGGCTTCCTACAATGAGCAGTTCTTC; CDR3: CAWSVHGGRASYNEQFF
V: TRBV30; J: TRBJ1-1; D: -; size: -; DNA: TGTGCCTGGAGTGGGGCGCAGGGGATGAACACTGAAGCTTTCTTT; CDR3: CAWSGAQGMNTEAFF
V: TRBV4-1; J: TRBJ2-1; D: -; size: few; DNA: TGCGCCAGCAGCCAAGTTTTTAGGGACAATGAGCAGTTCTTC; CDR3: CASSQVFRDNEQFF
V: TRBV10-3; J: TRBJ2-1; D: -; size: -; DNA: TGTGCCATCTACGAGGAGGGCTCCTACAATGAGCAGTTCTTC; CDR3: CAIYEEGSYNEQFF
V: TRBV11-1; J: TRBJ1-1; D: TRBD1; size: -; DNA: TGTGCCAGCAGCCTCCGGTTTGGGACAGGGACGGCGGGTGGCGCTTTCTTT; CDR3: CASSLRFGTGTAGGAFF
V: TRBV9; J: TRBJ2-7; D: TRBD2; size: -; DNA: TGTGCCAGCAGCGTAGGGCCGGGGGGGAAGTACGAGCAGTACTTC; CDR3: CASSVGPGGKYEQYF
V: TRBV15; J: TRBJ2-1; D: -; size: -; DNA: TGTGCCACCAGGCGGGACACTATCAATGAGCAGTTCTTC; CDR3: CATRRDTINEQFF
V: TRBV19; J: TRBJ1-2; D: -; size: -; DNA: TGTGCCAGCAGTATTAAGGGCAGCTACTATGGCTACACCTTC; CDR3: CASSIKGSYYGYTF
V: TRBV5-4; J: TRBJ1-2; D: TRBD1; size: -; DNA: TGTGCCAGCAGAAGCGGACAGGGGAAACCCGGCTACACCTTC; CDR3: CASRSGQGKPGYTF
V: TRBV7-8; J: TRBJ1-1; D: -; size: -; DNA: TGTGCCAGCAGCTTAAAATGGAACACTGAAGCTTTCTTT; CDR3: CASSLKWNTEAFF
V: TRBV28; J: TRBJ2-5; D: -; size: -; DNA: TGTGCCAGCAGTTGGGGACGGTTGGGAAAGACCCAGTACTTC; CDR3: CASSWGRLGKTQYF
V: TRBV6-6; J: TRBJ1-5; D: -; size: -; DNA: TGTGCCAGCAGTTACCTCAATCAGCCCCAGCATTTT; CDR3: CASSYLNQPQHF
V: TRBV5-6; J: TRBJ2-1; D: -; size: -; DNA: TGTGCCAGCAGCTTACCTAATTATAATGAGCAGTTCTTC; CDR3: CASSLPNYNEQFF
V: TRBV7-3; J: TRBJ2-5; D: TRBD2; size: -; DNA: TGTGCCAGCAGCGTAACCGGGACTAGCGGGAGGGTGAGAGAGACCCAGTACTTC; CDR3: CASSVTGTSGRVRETQYF